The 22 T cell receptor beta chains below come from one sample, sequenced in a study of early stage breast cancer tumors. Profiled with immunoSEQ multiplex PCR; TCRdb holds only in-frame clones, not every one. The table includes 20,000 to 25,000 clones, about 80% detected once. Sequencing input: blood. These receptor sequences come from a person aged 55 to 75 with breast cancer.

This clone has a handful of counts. The CDR3 sequence is CASSYASQHF. The CDR3 DNA sequence: TGCGCCAGCAGTTACGCATCGCAGCATTTT. The rearrangement uses TRBV10-1 and TRBJ1-5; unclear D gene. Trimming took off 5 bases at V and 13 bases at J, with 9 bases between the two ends. CDR3 length: 10 amino acids. Germline assignment: CDR1 WNHNN and CDR2 SYGVQD (reference sequence).

The CDR3 bases are TGTGCCAGCAGCGAGGGGGCCCTGCTGACAGATACGCAGTATTTT. Protein sequence: CASSEGALLTDTQYF. The V call is TRBV9, the J call TRBJ2-3, with 7 positions matching TRBD1. J gave up 3 bases and V 3 bases, and 7 bases lay outside the gene matches. The germline V gene has CDR1 SGDLS and CDR2 YYNGEE. The CDR3 consists of 15 residues.

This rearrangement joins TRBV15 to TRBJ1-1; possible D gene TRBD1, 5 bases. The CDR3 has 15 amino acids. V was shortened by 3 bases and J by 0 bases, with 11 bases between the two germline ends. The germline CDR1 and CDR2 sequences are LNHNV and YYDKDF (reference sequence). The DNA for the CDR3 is TGTGCCACCAGCAGCGGGACGGGGATGAACACTGAAGCTTTCTTT. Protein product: CATSSGTGMNTEAFF.

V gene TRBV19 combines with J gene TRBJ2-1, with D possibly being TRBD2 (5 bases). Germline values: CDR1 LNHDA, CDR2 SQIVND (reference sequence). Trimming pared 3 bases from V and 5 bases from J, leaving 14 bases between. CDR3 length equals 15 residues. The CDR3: CASSIPWSGHNEQFF. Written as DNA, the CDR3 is TGTGCCAGTAGTATCCCGTGGAGCGGACACAATGAGCAGTTCTTC.

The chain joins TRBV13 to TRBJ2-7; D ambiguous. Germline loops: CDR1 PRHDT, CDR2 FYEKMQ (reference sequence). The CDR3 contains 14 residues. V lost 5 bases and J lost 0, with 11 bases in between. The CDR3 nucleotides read TGTGCCAGCAGCCCGAGACGGAACTCCTACGAGCAGTACTTC. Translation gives CASSPRRNSYEQYF.

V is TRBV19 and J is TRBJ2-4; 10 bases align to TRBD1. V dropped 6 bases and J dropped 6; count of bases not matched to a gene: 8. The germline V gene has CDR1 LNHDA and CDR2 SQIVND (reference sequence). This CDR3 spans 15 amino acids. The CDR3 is CASSSYWTGGNIQYF. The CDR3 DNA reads TGTGCCAGTAGCAGTTATTGGACAGGGGGAAACATTCAGTACTTC.

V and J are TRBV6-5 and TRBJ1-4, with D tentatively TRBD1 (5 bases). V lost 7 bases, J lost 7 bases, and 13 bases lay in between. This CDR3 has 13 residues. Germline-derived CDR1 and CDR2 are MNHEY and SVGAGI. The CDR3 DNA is TGTGCCAGCACCAGGGATGGGAGTGAAAAACTGTTTTTT. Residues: CASTRDGSEKLFF.

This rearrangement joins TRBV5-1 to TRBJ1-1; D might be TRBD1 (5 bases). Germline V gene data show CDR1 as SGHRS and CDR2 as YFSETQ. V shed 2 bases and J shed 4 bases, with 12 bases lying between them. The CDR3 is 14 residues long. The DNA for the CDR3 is TGCGCCAGCAGCTTATGGGGCGAGGGCACTGAAGCTTTCTTT. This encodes CASSLWGEGTEAFF.

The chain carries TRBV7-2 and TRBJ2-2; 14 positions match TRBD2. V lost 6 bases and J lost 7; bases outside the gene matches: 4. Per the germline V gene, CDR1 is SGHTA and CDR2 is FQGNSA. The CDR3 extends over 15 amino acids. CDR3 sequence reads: CASRSGLAGGGELFF. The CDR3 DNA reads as TGTGCCAGCAGAAGTGGACTAGCGGGAGGCGGGGAGCTGTTTTTT.

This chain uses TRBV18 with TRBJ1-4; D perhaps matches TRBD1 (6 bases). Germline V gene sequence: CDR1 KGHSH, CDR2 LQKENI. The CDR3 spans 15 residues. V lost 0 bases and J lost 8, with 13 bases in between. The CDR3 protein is CASSPPGTKLEKLFF. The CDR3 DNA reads TGTGCCAGCTCACCACCGGGGACAAAGTTGGAAAAACTGTTTTTT.

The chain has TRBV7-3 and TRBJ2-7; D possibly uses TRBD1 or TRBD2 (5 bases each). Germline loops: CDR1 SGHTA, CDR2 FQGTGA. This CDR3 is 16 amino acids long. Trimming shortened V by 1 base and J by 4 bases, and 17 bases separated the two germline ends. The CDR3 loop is CASSLMGPAGGYEQYF. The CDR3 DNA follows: TGTGCCAGCAGCTTAATGGGGCCTGCGGGCGGATACGAGCAGTACTTC.

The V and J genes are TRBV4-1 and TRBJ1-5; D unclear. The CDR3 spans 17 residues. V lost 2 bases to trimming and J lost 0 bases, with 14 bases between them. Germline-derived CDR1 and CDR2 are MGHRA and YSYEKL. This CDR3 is CASSQHPPGDSNQPQHF. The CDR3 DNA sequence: TGCGCCAGCAGCCAACACCCTCCGGGAGATAGCAATCAGCCCCAGCATTTT.

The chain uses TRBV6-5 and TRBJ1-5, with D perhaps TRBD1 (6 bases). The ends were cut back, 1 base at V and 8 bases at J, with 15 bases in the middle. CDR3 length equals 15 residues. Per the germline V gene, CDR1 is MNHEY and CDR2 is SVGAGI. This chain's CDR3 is CASSYFSGEEKPQHF. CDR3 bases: TGTGCCAGCAGTTACTTTTCAGGGGAGGAAAAGCCCCAGCATTTT.

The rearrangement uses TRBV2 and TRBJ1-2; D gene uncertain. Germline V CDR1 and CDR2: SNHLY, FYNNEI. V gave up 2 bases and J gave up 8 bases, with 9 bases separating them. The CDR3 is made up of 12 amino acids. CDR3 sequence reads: CASSESGPGYTF. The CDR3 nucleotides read TGTGCCAGCAGTGAATCGGGTCCCGGCTACACCTTC.

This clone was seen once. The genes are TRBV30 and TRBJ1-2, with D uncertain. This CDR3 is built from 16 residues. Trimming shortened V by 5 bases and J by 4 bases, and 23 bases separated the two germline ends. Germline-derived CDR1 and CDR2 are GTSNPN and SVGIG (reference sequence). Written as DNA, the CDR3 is TGTGCCTGGTATAAACCCGACCGGCTGTCCTCCTATGGCTACACCTTC. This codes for CAWYKPDRLSSYGYTF. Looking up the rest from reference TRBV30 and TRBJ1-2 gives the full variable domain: SQTIHQWPATLVQPVGSPLSLECTVEGTSNPNLYWYRQAAGRGLQLLFYSVGIGQISSEVPQNLSASRPQDRQFILSSKKLLLSDSGFYLCAWYKPDRLSSYGYTFGSGTRLTVV.

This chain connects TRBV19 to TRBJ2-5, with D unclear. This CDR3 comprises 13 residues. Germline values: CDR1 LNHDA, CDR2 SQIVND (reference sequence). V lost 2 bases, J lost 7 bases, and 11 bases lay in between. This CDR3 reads CASSILDAGTQYF. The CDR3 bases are TGTGCCAGTAGTATATTGGACGCTGGGACCCAGTACTTC.

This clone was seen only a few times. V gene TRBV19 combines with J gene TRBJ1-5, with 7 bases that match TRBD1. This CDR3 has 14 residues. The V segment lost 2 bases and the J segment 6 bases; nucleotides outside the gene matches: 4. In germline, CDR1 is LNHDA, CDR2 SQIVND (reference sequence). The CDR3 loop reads CASSIRTGGQPQHF. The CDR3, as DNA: TGTGCCAGTAGTATAAGGACAGGTGGTCAGCCCCAGCATTTT.

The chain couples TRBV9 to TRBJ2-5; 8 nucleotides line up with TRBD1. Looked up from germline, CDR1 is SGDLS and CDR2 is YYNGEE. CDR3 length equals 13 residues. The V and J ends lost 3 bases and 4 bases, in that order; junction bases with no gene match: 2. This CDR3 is CASSDTGGETQYF. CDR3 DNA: TGTGCCAGCAGCGATACAGGGGGAGAGACCCAGTACTTC.

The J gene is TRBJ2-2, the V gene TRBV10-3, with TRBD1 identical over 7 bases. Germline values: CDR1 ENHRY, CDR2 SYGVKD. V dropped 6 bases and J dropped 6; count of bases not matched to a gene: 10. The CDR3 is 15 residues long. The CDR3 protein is CAIREKGAAAGELFF. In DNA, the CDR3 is TGTGCCATCAGAGAGAAGGGGGCAGCTGCCGGGGAGCTGTTTTTT.

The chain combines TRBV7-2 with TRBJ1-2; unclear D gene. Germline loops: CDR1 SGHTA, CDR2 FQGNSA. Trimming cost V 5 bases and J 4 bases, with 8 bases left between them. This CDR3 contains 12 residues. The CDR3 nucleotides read TGTGCCAGCAGCCTTGGACTCTATGGCTACACCTTC. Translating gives CASSLGLYGYTF.

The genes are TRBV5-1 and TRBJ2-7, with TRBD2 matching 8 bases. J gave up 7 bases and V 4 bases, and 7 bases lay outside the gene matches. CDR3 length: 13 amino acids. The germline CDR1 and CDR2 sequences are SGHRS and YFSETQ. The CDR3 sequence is CASSPGLVEEQYF. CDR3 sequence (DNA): TGCGCCAGCAGCCCGGGACTAGTTGAAGAGCAGTACTTC.

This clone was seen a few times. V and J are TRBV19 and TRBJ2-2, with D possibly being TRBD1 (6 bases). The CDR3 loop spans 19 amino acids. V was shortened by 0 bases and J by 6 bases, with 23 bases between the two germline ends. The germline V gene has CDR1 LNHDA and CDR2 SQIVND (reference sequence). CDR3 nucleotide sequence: TGTGCCAGTAGTATAGATCCCGGCAGGGGCCTATCATCAGCCGGGGAGCTGTTTTTT. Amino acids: CASSIDPGRGLSSAGELFF.